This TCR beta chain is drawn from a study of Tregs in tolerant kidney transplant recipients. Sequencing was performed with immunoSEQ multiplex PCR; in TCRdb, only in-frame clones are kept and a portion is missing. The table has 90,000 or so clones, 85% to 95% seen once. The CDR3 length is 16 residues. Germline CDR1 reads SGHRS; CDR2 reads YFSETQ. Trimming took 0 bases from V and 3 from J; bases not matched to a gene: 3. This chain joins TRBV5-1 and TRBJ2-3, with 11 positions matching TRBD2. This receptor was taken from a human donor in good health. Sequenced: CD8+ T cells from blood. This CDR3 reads CASSLASGRRTDTQYF. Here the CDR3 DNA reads TGCGCCAGCAGCTTGGCTAGCGGGAGGAGGACAGATACGCAGTATTTT. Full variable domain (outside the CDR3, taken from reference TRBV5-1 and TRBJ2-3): KAGVTQTPRYLIKTRGQQVTLSCSPISGHRSVSWYQQTPGQGLQFLFEYFSETQRNKGNFPGRFSGRQFSNSRSEMNVSTLELGDSALYLCASSLASGRRTDTQYFGPGTRLTVL.